This paragraph reports one T cell receptor (beta chain). No antigen is known for it. The data were taken from a study of radiotherapy plus CTLA-4 blockade in lung cancer. In the study overall: Among enrolled patients, about 18% responded and 31% achieved disease control. General study findings and limits: In blood, tumor-derived TCR clones expanded after radiotherapy plus ipilimumab.

TCRdb's copy holds only in-frame clones and misses some; the assay was immunoSEQ multiplex PCR. Among roughly 120,000 clones listed, nearly 80% were seen once. Sequenced material: peripheral blood, taken from a patient treated with radiotherapy plus ipilimumab. This clonotype originated in a human donor with non-small cell lung cancer who had a partial response to radiotherapy plus ipilimumab.

The CDR3 DNA reads as TGTGCCAGCAGCTTACGTGGAGCTGGCGAGCAGTACTTC. The encoded protein is CASSLRGAGEQYF. The V call is TRBV11-3, the J call TRBJ2-7, with D uncertain. This CDR3 contains 13 residues. Germline V gives CDR1 SGHNT, CDR2 YENEEA. V lost 2 bases and J 6 bases, leaving 11 bases between the germline ends. The whole variable domain, filled in from reference TRBV11-3 and TRBJ2-7, reads EAGVVQSPRYKIIEKKQPVAFWCNPISGHNTLYWYLQNLGQGPELLIRYENEEAVDDSQLPKDRFSAERLKGVDSTLKIQPAELGDSAVYLCASSLRGAGEQYFGPGTRLTVT.